The subject of this entry is one TCR beta chain. Its antigen is as yet unknown. UMIs and sample barcodes were carried by the TCR alpha and TCR beta cDNA libraries that 5'RACE produced using constant-segment primers. TCRdb reprocessed the 5' RACE reads via MiXCR and lists one record per CDR3 protein. The data contain about 280,000 distinct CDR3 sequences, 8% to 10% of them seen just once; the ten biggest clones take up approximately 23%. CDR3 length: 13 amino acids. Germline-derived CDR1 and CDR2 are SGHTA and FQGTGA. V was shortened by 5 bases and J by 6 bases, with 11 bases between the two germline ends. These data originate in a study of T-cell memory formation after mild COVID-19. Study observations and caveats: In pre-infection memory, a portion of responding clones appeared, which suggested that cross-reactive memory joined. Contracting CD4+ clones lay largely in CM and EM, with CD8+ ones residing in EMRA. Day 15 to 85 contracting clones showed balanced CD4/CD8; later expanders leaned CD4+.

J is TRBJ2-1 and V is TRBV7-3, with D possibly being TRBD2 (5 bases). This clonotype was sampled from a man aged 18 to 30 who had mild COVID-19 (a few samples of this study predate the infection). Cell type and time point are not known. Specimen: PBMCs or a T cell subset sorted from them (not recorded which). As DNA, the CDR3 is TGTGCCAGCAGCACCCGGGGTGCCAATGAGCAGTTCTTC. This translates into CASSTRGANEQFF.